These 21 T cell receptor beta chains were sequenced from one sample in a study of blood T cell repertoires in COVID-19. Sequenced by immunoSEQ multiplex PCR; TCRdb stores in-frame clones only, minus some. The repertoire consists of 200,000 to 300,000 clones, with more than 75% occurring once and the leading ten covering over 2%. What was sequenced was peripheral blood. The receptors were sampled from a woman in her forties or fifties with acute or convalescent COVID-19.

The chain couples TRBV7-8 to TRBJ1-2; the match to TRBD1 covers 9 bases. The CDR3 runs to 18 residues. With V trimmed by 4 bases and J by 4 bases, 16 bases remained unmatched. CDR1 SGHVS and CDR2 FQNEAQ come from the germline V gene. The CDR3 DNA reads TGTGCCAGCAGCTCGGCGCCGGGACAGGGTCCATTAGCCTATGGCTACACCTTC. It yields the protein CASSSAPGQGPLAYGYTF.

The CDR3 nucleotides read TGTGCCAGCTCACCGCTGGCCGGGAGAAGGGATCAGCCCCAGCATTTT. Its translation is CASSPLAGRRDQPQHF. V and J are TRBV18 and TRBJ1-5; D ambiguous. CDR3 length: 16 amino acids. The germline V gene encodes CDR1 KGHSH and CDR2 LQKENI. V dropped 3 bases and J dropped 5 bases, with 17 bases sitting between them.

The J gene is TRBJ2-7, the V gene TRBV7-2, with D tentatively TRBD1 (6 bases). This CDR3 is built from 13 residues. CDR1 and CDR2 from the germline V gene are SGHTA and FQGNSA. V was shortened by 5 bases and J by 12 bases, with 20 bases between the two germline ends. For the CDR3, the DNA is TGTGCCAGCAGCCCTTCTCGACAGGTCCCCGGGTACTTC. This encodes CASSPSRQVPGYF. The variable domain in full, with the rest retrieved from reference TRBV7-2 and TRBJ2-7, is GAGVSQSPSNKVTEKGKDVELRCDPISGHTALYWYRQSLGQGLEFLIYFQGNSAPDKSGLPSDRFSAERTGGSVSTLTIQRTQQEDSAVYLCASSPSRQVPGYFGPGTRLTVT.

The chain links TRBV5-1 to TRBJ1-2; D ambiguous. The CDR3 sequence is 14 residues long. Deletions cut 4 bases from V and 0 bases from J, with 10 bases between. Germline V lookup: CDR1 SGHRS, CDR2 YFSETQ. The CDR3 here is CASSVEGANYGYTF. The CDR3 bases are TGCGCCAGCAGCGTCGAGGGAGCTAACTATGGCTACACCTTC.

The chain has TRBV7-2 and TRBJ1-1, with D maybe TRBD1 (5 bases). V lost 5 bases and J 1 base, leaving 17 bases between the germline ends. CDR3 size: 16 residues. Germline V gene sequence: CDR1 SGHTA, CDR2 FQGNSA. In nucleotides, the CDR3 is TGTGCCAGCAGCCCATCCTTCTTCAGGGCGAACACTGAAGCTTTCTTT. It translates to CASSPSFFRANTEAFF.

With respect to this clone: An end of the junction differs from the germline gene, which may be a read error. In nucleotides, the CDR3 is TGTGCCAGCAGTTTAAGGCTAGCGGGGGCCCGGGAGATCTTC. It translates to CASSLRLAGAREIF. The gene calls are TRBV28 and TRBJ2-1, with 10 bases matching TRBD2. Per germline, CDR1 MDHEN and CDR2 SYDVKM. The CDR3 is 14 residues long.

This chain links TRBV24-1 with TRBJ1-1; no definite D call. The germline V gene encodes CDR1 KGHDR and CDR2 SFDVKD. CDR3 size: 13 residues. V was pared by 7 bases and J by 0 bases, with 8 bases between. The CDR3 DNA reads TGTGCCACCAGCACGGACTTGAACACTGAAGCTTTCTTT. Translation gives CATSTDLNTEAFF.

V usage is TRBV4-3 and J usage is TRBJ2-2; 13 nucleotides line up with TRBD2. Germline loops: CDR1 LGHNA, CDR2 YSLEER. The CDR3 runs 19 residues. The trim removed 3 bases at V and 4 bases at J, leaving 11 bases unmatched. The CDR3 coding sequence is TGCGCCAGCAGCCAGATAACTAGCGGGAGGGCCCGCCCCACCGGGGAGCTGTTTTTT. Translating gives CASSQITSGRARPTGELFF.

The chain recombines TRBV18 with TRBJ1-5; maybe TRBD1 (6 bases). Germline values: CDR1 KGHSH, CDR2 LQKENI. The CDR3 contains 15 residues. The V end lost 1 base, the J end lost 4 bases, and 11 bases lay between the germline ends. CDR3 coding DNA: TGTGCCAGCTCACCACAGACAGGACGAAATCAGCCCCAGCATTTT. It codes for CASSPQTGRNQPQHF.

The rearrangement joins TRBV28 to TRBJ1-6; 7 bases agree with TRBD1. Trimming at V came to 7 bases and at J to 5 bases, leaving 2 bases not matched to a gene. The CDR3 is made up of 13 amino acids. CDR1 and CDR2 from the germline V gene are MDHEN and SYDVKM. The DNA of the CDR3 is TGTGCCAGCACCGGGACAGATAATTCACCCCTCCACTTT. It encodes CASTGTDNSPLHF.

The chain has TRBV5-6 and TRBJ2-7; 8 nucleotides match TRBD1. The CDR3 has 16 residues. Germline V gene sequence: CDR1 SGHDT, CDR2 YYEEEE. The trim removed 1 base at V and 3 bases at J, leaving 9 bases unmatched. The CDR3 is CASSLFGWTGSYEQYF. In DNA, the CDR3 is TGTGCCAGCAGCTTGTTTGGATGGACAGGGAGCTACGAGCAGTACTTC.

This chain joins TRBV18 and TRBJ1-3; 8 nucleotides match TRBD1. CDR3 length: 17 amino acids. CDR1 KGHSH and CDR2 LQKENI come from the germline V gene. V was pared by 1 base and J by 4 bases, with 9 bases of the junction left unmatched. Written as DNA, the CDR3 is TGTGCCAGCTCACCACGGATGTTGGACAGGGTCGGAAACACCATATATTTT. Its translation is CASSPRMLDRVGNTIYF.

This chain connects TRBV7-9 to TRBJ2-2, with a tentative D call TRBD2 (5 bases). Germline V gene lookup returns CDR1 SEHNR and CDR2 FQNEAQ (reference sequence). The CDR3 has 15 residues. The V and J ends lost 2 bases and 0 bases respectively, with 7 bases between them. The CDR3 DNA is TGTGCCAGCAGCTTATCAGCGGCGAACACCGGGGAGCTGTTTTTT. Translated: CASSLSAANTGELFF.

J is TRBJ1-1 and V is TRBV5-1; 7 bases fit TRBD1. The CDR3 loop spans 14 amino acids. V trimming: 4 bases; J trimming: 3 bases; junction bases outside the gene matches: 6. Per germline, CDR1 SGHRS and CDR2 YFSETQ. The CDR3 DNA reads as TGCGCCAGCAGCACCCCGGACAGGTACACTGAAGCTTTCTTT. Translating it yields CASSTPDRYTEAFF. The variable domain in full, completed from reference TRBV5-1 and TRBJ1-1, reads KAGVTQTPRYLIKTRGQQVTLSCSPISGHRSVSWYQQTPGQGLQFLFEYFSETQRNKGNFPGRFSGRQFSNSRSEMNVSTLELGDSALYLCASSTPDRYTEAFFGQGTRLTVV.

In DNA, the CDR3 is TGTGCCACCAGTGACCCTAGCGGTGTTGAAACAGATACGCAGTATTTT. Translating gives CATSDPSGVETDTQYF. V usage is TRBV24-1 and J usage is TRBJ2-3, with 7 bases that match TRBD2. The CDR3 runs to 16 residues. Germline trimming cut 4 bases from V and 3 bases from J; bases unmatched to any gene: 9. Germline V gives CDR1 KGHDR, CDR2 SFDVKD.

This chain uses TRBV12-5 with TRBJ2-3; D gene uncertain. Trimming took off 5 bases at V and 3 bases at J, with 6 bases between the two ends. The CDR3 has 12 amino acids. Germline V CDR1 and CDR2: LGHNT, FRNRAP. The CDR3 bases are TGTGCTAGTGGTCCCGGGACAGATACGCAGTATTTT. Protein sequence: CASGPGTDTQYF.

V usage is TRBV12-5 and J usage is TRBJ1-2; no reliable D call. Trimming pared 0 bases from V and 6 bases from J, leaving 17 bases between. CDR3 length: 16 amino acids. Germline assignment: CDR1 LGHNT and CDR2 FRNRAP. The CDR3 here is CASGLVVWAPPHGYTF. CDR3 in DNA: TGTGCTAGTGGTTTGGTAGTCTGGGCCCCCCCTCATGGCTACACCTTC.

This chain connects TRBV9 to TRBJ1-5; D call uncertain. This CDR3 spans 13 amino acids. Per the germline V gene, CDR1 is SGDLS and CDR2 is YYNGEE. V was pared by 0 bases and J by 4 bases, with 5 bases between. As DNA, the CDR3 is TGTGCCAGCAGCGTAGGGCAAAATCAGCCCCAGCATTTT. Protein: CASSVGQNQPQHF.

The V call is TRBV5-5, the J call TRBJ2-5, with D possibly TRBD2 on 5 matching bases. The CDR3 covers 13 residues. The V end was cut by 4 bases, the J end by 0 bases, with 7 bases between. Germline V lookup: CDR1 SGHKS, CDR2 YYEKEE (reference sequence). The CDR3 DNA follows: TGTGCCAGCAGCCCCGGGGACCAAGAGACCCAGTACTTC. This gives the protein CASSPGDQETQYF.

The V gene is TRBV7-7, the J gene TRBJ2-5, with 9 nucleotides matching TRBD2. Germline loops: CDR1 SSHAT, CDR2 FNYEAQ (reference sequence). The CDR3 totals 15 residues. Unmatched junction bases numbered 4, after V lost 1 base and J lost 4 bases. The CDR3 region has the DNA TGTGCCAGCAGCTTAGGGCGGGGGGGCCGAGAGACCCAGTACTTC. Its translation is CASSLGRGGRETQYF.

This chain links TRBV19 with TRBJ2-7; possibly TRBD2 for D (5 bases). V lost 4 bases to trimming and J lost 3 bases, with 22 bases between them. CDR3 size: 17 residues. The germline gives CDR1 LNHDA, CDR2 SQIVND (reference sequence). Written as DNA, the CDR3 is TGTGCCAGTAGTAGCCGATCGGACTCGGGGTTAGACTACGAGCAGTACTTC. Translating it yields CASSSRSDSGLDYEQYF. The whole variable domain, remainder taken from reference TRBV19 and TRBJ2-7, is DGGITQSPKYLFRKEGQNVTLSCEQNLNHDAMYWYRQDPGQGLRLIYYSQIVNDFQKGDIAEGYSVSREKKESFPLTVTSAQKNPTAFYLCASSSRSDSGLDYEQYFGPGTRLTVT.